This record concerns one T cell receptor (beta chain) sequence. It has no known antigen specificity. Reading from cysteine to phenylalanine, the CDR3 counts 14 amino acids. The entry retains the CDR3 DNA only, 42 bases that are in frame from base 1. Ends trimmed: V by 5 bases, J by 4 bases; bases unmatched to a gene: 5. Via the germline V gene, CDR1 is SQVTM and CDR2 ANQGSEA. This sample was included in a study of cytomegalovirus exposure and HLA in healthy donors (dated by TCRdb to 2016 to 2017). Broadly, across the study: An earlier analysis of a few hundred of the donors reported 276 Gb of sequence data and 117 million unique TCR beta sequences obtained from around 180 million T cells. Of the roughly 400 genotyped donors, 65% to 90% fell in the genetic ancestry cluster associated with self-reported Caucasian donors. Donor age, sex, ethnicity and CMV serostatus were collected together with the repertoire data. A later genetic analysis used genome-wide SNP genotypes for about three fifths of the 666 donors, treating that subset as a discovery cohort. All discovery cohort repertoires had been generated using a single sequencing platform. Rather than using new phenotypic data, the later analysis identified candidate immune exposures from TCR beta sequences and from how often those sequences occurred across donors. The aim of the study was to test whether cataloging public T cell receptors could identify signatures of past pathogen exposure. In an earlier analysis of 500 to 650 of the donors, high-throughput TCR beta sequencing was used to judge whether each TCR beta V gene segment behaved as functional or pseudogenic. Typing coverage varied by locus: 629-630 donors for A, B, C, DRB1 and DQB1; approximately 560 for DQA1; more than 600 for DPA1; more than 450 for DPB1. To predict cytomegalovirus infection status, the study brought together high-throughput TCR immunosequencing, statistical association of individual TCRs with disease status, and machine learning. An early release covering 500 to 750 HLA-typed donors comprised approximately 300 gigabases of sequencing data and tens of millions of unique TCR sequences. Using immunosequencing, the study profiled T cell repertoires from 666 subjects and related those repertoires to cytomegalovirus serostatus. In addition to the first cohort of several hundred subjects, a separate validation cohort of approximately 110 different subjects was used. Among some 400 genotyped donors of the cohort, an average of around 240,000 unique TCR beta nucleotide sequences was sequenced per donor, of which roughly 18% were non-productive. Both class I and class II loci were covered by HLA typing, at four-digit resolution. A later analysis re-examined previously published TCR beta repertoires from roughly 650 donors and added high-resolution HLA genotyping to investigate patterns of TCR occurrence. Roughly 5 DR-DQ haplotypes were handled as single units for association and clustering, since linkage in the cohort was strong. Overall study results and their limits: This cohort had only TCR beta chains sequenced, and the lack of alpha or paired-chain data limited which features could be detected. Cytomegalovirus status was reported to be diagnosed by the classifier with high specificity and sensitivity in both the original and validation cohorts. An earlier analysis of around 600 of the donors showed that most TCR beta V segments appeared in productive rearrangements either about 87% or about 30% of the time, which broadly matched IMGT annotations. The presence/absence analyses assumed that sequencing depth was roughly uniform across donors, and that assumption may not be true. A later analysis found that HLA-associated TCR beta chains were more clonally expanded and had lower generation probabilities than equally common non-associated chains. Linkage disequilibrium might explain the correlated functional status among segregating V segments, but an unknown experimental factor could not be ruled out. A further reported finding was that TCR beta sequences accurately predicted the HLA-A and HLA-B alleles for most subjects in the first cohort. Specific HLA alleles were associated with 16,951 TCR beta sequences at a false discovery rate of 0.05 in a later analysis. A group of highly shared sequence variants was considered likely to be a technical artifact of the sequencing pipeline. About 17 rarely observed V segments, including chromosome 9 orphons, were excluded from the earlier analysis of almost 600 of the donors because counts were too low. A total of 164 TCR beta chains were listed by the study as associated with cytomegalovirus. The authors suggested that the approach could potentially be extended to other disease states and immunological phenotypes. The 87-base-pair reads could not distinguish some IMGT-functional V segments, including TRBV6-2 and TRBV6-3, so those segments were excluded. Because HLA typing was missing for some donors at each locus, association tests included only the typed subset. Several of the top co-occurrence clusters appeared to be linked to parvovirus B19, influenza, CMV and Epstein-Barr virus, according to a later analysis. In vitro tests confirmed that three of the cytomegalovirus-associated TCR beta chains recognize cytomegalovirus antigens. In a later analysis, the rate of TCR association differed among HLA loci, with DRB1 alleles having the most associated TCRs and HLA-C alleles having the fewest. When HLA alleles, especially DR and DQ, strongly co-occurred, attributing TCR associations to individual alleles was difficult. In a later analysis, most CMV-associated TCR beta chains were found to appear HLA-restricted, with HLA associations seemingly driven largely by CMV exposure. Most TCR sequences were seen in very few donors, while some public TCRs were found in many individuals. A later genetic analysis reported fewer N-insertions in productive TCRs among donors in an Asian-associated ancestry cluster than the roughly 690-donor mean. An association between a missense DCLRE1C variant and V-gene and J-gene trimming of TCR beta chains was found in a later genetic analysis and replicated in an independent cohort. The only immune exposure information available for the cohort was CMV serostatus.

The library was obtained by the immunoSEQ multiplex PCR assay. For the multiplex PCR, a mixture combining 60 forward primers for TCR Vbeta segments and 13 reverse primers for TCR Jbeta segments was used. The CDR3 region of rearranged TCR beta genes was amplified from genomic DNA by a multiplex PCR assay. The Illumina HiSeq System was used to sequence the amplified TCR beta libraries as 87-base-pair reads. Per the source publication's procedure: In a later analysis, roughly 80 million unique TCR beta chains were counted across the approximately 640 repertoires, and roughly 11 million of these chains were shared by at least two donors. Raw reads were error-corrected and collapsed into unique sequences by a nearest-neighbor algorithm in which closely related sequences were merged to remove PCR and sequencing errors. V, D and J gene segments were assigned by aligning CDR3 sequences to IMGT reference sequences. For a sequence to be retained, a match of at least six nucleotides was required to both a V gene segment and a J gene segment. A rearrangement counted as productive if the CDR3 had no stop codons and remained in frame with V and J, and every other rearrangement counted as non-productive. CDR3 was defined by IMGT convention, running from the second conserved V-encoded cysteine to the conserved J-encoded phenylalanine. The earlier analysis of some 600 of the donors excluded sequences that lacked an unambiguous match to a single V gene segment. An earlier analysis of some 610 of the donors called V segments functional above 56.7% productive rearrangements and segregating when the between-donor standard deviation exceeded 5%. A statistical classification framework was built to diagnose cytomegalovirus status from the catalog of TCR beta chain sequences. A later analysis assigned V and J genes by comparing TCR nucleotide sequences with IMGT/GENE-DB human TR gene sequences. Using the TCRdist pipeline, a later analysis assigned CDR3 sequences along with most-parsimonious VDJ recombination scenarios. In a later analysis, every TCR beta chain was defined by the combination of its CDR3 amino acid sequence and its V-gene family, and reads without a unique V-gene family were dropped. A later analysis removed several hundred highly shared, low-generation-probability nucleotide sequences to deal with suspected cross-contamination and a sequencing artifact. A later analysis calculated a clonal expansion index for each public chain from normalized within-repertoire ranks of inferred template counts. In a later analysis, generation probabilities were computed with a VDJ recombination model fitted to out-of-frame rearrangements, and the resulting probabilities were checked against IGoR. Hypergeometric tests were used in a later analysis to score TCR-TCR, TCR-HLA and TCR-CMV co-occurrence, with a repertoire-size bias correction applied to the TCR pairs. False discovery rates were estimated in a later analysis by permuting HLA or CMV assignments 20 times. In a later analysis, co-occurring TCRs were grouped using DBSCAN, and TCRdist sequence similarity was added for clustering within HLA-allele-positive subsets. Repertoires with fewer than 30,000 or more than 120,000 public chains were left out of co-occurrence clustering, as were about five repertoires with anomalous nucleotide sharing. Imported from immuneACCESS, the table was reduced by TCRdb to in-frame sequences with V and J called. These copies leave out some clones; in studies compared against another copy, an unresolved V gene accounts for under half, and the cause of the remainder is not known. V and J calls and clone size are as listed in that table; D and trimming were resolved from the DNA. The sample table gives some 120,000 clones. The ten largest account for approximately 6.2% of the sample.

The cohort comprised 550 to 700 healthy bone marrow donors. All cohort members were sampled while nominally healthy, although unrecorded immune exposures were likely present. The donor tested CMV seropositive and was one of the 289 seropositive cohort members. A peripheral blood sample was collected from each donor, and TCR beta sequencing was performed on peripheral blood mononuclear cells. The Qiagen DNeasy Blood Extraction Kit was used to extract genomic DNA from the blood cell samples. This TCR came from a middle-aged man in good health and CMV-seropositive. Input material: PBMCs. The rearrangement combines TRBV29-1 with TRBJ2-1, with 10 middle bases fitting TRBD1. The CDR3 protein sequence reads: CSVIPGQGYNEQFF. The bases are TGCAGCGTTATACCGGGACAGGGGTACAATGAGCAGTTCTTC.